This TCR beta chain comes out of a study of T cells after yellow fever vaccination. Trimming cost V 0 bases and J 2 bases, with 8 bases left between them. Germline V gene data show CDR1 as KGHSY and CDR2 as FQNENV. The CDR3 extends over 15 amino acids. TCRdb re-called the 5' RACE reads with MiXCR, one entry per CDR3 protein. The table lists about 630,000 distinct CDR3 sequences, roughly 12% of them singletons. The source was PBMCs, collected on the day of the yellow fever booster vaccination. The sequence came from a man aged 25 to 40 who received the YFV17D yellow fever vaccine. The chain uses TRBV16 and TRBJ1-3; a weak D match, TRBD1 (6 bases). The DNA of the CDR3 is TGTGCCAGCAGCCAATCACCAGGGGCTGGAAACACCATATATTTT. Residues: CASSQSPGAGNTIYF.